One sample yielded the 16 T cell receptor beta chains listed below, sequenced in a study of blood T cell repertoires in COVID-19. Libraries were prepared by immunoSEQ multiplex PCR; TCRdb keeps only in-frame clonotypes and omits some of them. The sample holds about 59,000 clones, about 70% seen once. Material for sequencing was peripheral blood. These receptors all stem from a woman in her 70s with acute or convalescent COVID-19.

This clone was observed a few times. The V call is TRBV27, the J call TRBJ2-7; 8 bases match TRBD2. V dropped 5 bases and J dropped 5; count of bases not matched to a gene: 14. Germline CDR1 reads MNHEY; CDR2 reads SMNVEV (reference sequence). This CDR3 is 16 amino acids long. The CDR3 region is CASSPVKGSGVNEQYF. The DNA of the CDR3 is TGTGCCAGCAGTCCCGTTAAGGGTAGCGGGGTTAACGAGCAGTACTTC.

The genes are TRBV7-6 and TRBJ1-1; 7 nucleotides agree with TRBD1. The trim removed 6 bases at V and 0 bases at J, leaving 7 bases unmatched. The CDR3 runs 15 residues. Germline-derived CDR1 and CDR2 are SGHVS and FNYEAQ. The CDR3: CASSLGQSLNTEAFF. CDR3 sequence (DNA): TGTGCCAGCAGTCTGGGACAGAGTTTGAACACTGAAGCTTTCTTT.

The J gene is TRBJ2-1, the V gene TRBV6-5; D might be TRBD2 (5 bases). The V and J ends lost 3 bases and 7 bases respectively, with 16 bases between them. Germline values: CDR1 MNHEY, CDR2 SVGAGI. The CDR3 length is 15 residues. The CDR3 bases are TGTGCCAGCAGTTATCTTCTAGCTTCGGGGAATGAGCAGTTCTTC. Its protein is CASSYLLASGNEQFF.

Here the CDR3 reads CATGSGTISEQYV. For the CDR3, the DNA is TGTGCCACCGGGAGCGGGACCATCAGTGAGCAGTACGTC. The chain couples TRBV24-1 to TRBJ2-7; 7 bases agree with TRBD2. CDR1 is KGHDR and CDR2 is SFDVKD in the germline V gene. V was clipped by 9 bases and J by 7 bases; unmatched bases: 11. CDR3 length equals 13 residues.

This clone was observed many times. This chain links TRBV6-4 with TRBJ2-3, with 7 bases aligning to TRBD1. Germline V CDR1 and CDR2: MRHNA, SNTAGT. The CDR3 extends over 16 amino acids. V was pared by 6 bases and J by 1 base, with 10 bases of the junction left unmatched. Written as DNA, the CDR3 is TGTGCCAGCAGCATTCAGCCGGGACAGCGCACAGATACGCAGTATTTT. Its protein product is CASSIQPGQRTDTQYF.

This clone appeared once. The chain links TRBV7-2 to TRBJ1-1; D call uncertain. The CDR3 sequence is 15 residues long. V was shortened by 5 bases and J by 1 base, with 14 bases between the two germline ends. CDR1 is SGHTA, CDR2 FQGNSA, per germline. The CDR3 sequence: CASSPIWLANTEAFF. The CDR3 coding sequence is TGTGCCAGCAGCCCAATTTGGCTGGCGAACACTGAAGCTTTCTTT.

The chain carries TRBV14 and TRBJ1-1, with 10 nucleotides matching TRBD1. V lost 4 bases, J lost 4 bases, and 9 bases stayed unmatched. Germline-derived CDR1 and CDR2 are SGHDN and FVKESK. The CDR3 totals 16 residues. The CDR3: CASSPKRTGGGTEAFF. The CDR3 region has the DNA TGTGCCAGCAGCCCCAAAAGGACAGGGGGGGGCACTGAAGCTTTCTTT. The full variable domain, in which reference TRBV14 and TRBJ1-1 provide the parts outside the CDR3, is EAGVTQFPSHSVIEKGQTVTLRCDPISGHDNLYWYRRVMGKEIKFLLHFVKESKQDESGMPNNRFLAERTGGTYSTLKVQPAELEDSGVYFCASSPKRTGGGTEAFFGQGTRLTVV.

The V call is TRBV7-9, the J call TRBJ2-6; TRBD1 agrees at 7 bases. Germline CDR1 reads SEHNR; CDR2 reads FQNEAQ (reference sequence). The V and J ends lost 5 bases and 0 bases, in that order; junction bases with no gene match: 10. The CDR3 has 18 residues. The CDR3 protein is CASSAVWGQPSGANVLTF. The CDR3 coding sequence is TGTGCCAGCAGCGCCGTATGGGGACAGCCCTCTGGGGCCAACGTCCTGACTTTC.

The gene calls are TRBV7-6 and TRBJ2-7; maybe TRBD1 (7 bases). Germline CDR1 reads SGHVS; CDR2 reads FNYEAQ. The CDR3 is made up of 15 amino acids. V lost 1 base and J 4 bases, leaving 14 bases between the germline ends. CDR3: CASSLVQGGGYEQYF. CDR3 DNA: TGTGCCAGCAGCTTAGTCCAGGGGGGAGGATACGAGCAGTACTTC.

J is TRBJ2-7 and V is TRBV25-1, with 8 nucleotides matching TRBD2. The CDR3 contains 14 residues. The germline CDR1 and CDR2 sequences are MGHDK and SYGVNS. Germline trimming cut 2 bases from V and 7 bases from J; bases unmatched to any gene: 7. The CDR3 nucleotides are TGTGCCAGCAGTGAACTGCGGGGGGCTAGGGAGCAGTACTTC. Its translation is CASSELRGAREQYF.

V and J are TRBV3-1 (or the pseudogene TRBV3-2) and TRBJ1-5; D is possibly TRBD1 (5 bases). The CDR3 is 15 amino acids. Germline CDR1 LGHDT, CDR2 YNNKEL (reference sequence). Between the trimmed V and J ends, which lost 0 bases and 4 bases, there was a span of 10 bases. The DNA for the CDR3 is TGTGCCAGCAGCCAAGATGGGGCGATAAATCAGCCCCAGCATTTT. Translation gives CASSQDGAINQPQHF.

The chain uses TRBV7-8 and TRBJ1-1; TRBD1 matches 7 bases. The germline gives CDR1 SGHVS, CDR2 FQNEAQ. The CDR3 consists of 15 residues. The V and J ends lost 4 bases and 10 bases, in that order; junction bases with no gene match: 15. The CDR3 protein is CASSSQTVAGGVAFF. The CDR3 DNA follows: TGTGCCAGCAGCTCTCAAACTGTGGCAGGGGGAGTAGCTTTCTTT.

The V gene is TRBV11-2, the J gene TRBJ1-5, with a weak D call TRBD1 (5 bases). CDR3 length equals 15 residues. Between the trimmed V and J ends, which lost 3 bases and 4 bases, there was a span of 13 bases. Germline CDR1 reads SGHAT; CDR2 reads FQNNGV. CDR3 nucleotide sequence: TGTGCCAGCAGCTTCGGTGGGGGGTATAATCAGCCCCAGCATTTT. Its protein is CASSFGGGYNQPQHF.

The chain carries TRBV7-9 and TRBJ2-7; 9 bases agree with TRBD1. This CDR3 spans 13 amino acids. Germline V gene data show CDR1 as SEHNR and CDR2 as FQNEAQ (reference sequence). J lost 5 bases, V lost 5 bases, and 4 bases had no gene match. CDR3 residues: CASSRDRDHEQYV. In DNA, the CDR3 is TGTGCCAGCAGCCGGGACAGGGACCACGAGCAGTACGTC.

This chain uses TRBV5-6 with TRBJ1-1; D uncertain. Germline CDR1 reads SGHDT; CDR2 reads YYEEEE. This CDR3 region has 14 residues. Between the trimmed V and J ends, which lost 4 bases and 1 base, there was a span of 11 bases. CDR3 sequence: CASSLDRSNTEAFF. Here the CDR3 DNA reads TGTGCCAGCAGCCTGGACCGGTCGAACACTGAAGCTTTCTTT.

The chain carries TRBV5-1 and TRBJ2-5, with 8 bases matching TRBD2. The V gene end was trimmed by 6 bases and the J gene end by 1 base; junction bases not matched to a gene: 5. The CDR3 covers 14 residues. Germline V gene lookup returns CDR1 SGHRS and CDR2 YFSETQ. The CDR3 here is CASTIAGTQETQYF. CDR3 in DNA: TGCGCCAGCACTATAGCGGGAACCCAAGAGACCCAGTACTTC.